The rows below give T cell receptor beta chains drawn from one sample of a study of cytomegalovirus exposure and HLA in healthy donors. Data came from immunoSEQ multiplex PCR; TCRdb stores just in-frame clones and leaves some out. Here the sample spans roughly 130,000 clones, about 80% being singletons. The sequencing input was PBMCs. The source is a male donor in good health and CMV-seronegative. CDR3s include the opening cysteine and the closing phenylalanine or tryptophan. The D gene is left open where the match is weak. The size field is filled for only some rows; it gives once, few, many or a size class.

. TRBJ2-6 TRBV19 . TGTGCCAGTAGTATCGACAGCCTCTCTGGGGCCAACGTCCTGACTTTC CASSIDSLSGANVLTF
. TRBJ1-2 TRBV6-1 . TGTGCCAGCAGTCAACCGACAGGATTGTATGGCTACACCTTC CASSQPTGLYGYTF
TRBD1 TRBJ1-5 TRBV9 . TGTGCCAGCAGCGTAGATGGGACAGGGTATCAGCCCCAGCATTTT CASSVDGTGYQPQHF
. TRBJ2-7 TRBV27 . TGTGCCAGCAGTTCCCACCGGCCGCGGGACGAGCAGTACTTC CASSSHRPRDEQYF
TRBD1 TRBJ1-1 TRBV25-1 . TGTGCCAGCAGTTTCGGACAGGGTCACACTGAAGCTTTCTTT CASSFGQGHTEAFF
TRBD1 TRBJ2-3 TRBV7-9 . TGTGCCAGCAGCTGGGGGACAGACAGCACAGATACGCAGTATTTT CASSWGTDSTDTQYF
TRBD2 TRBJ2-1 TRBV5-1 . TGCGCCAGCGGTACCGGGACTAGCGGCAATGAGCAGTTCTTC CASGTGTSGNEQFF
TRBD2 TRBJ2-7 TRBV6-1 . TGTGCCAGCAGTGAAGGGGGGGGACTAGTGATGTACTACGAGCAGTACTTC CASSEGGGLVMYYEQYF
. TRBJ2-7 TRBV9 few TGTGCCAGCAGCCAGGTGGGCTACGAGCAGTACTTC CASSQVGYEQYF
. TRBJ1-2 TRBV5-8 . TGTGCCAGCAGCTTTCGGCAGGCCGGCTATGGCTACACCTTC CASSFRQAGYGYTF
TRBD1 TRBJ1-3 TRBV5-4 . TGTGCCAGCAGCTCCGGACAGGGCCCCGGAAACACCATATATTTT CASSSGQGPGNTIYF
TRBD2 TRBJ2-3 TRBV13 . TGTGCCAGCAGCTTACGGGGGGACGATACGCAGTATTTT CASSLRGDDTQYF
. TRBJ2-2 TRBV27 . TGTGCCAGCAGTCTCAGGGCCGTGCCCACCGGGGAGCTGTTTTTT CASSLRAVPTGELFF
TRBD1 TRBJ2-1 TRBV4-1 . TGCGCCAGCAGCCAAAGAGTCTTGGGGGACAGGAATGAGCAGTTCTTC CASSQRVLGDRNEQFF
TRBD2 TRBJ2-7 TRBV5-1 . TGCGCCAGCAGCTTGGCGGGACTAGCGGGAGCTCGGGAGCAGTACTTC CASSLAGLAGAREQYF
. TRBJ2-2 TRBV7-2 once TGTGCCAGCAGCTTAGCGGCCCAGTTCACCGGGGAGCTGTTTTTT CASSLAAQFTGELFF
. TRBJ1-1 TRBV30 . TGTGCCTGGAGGAGGTTGAAGAACACTGAAGCTTTCTTT CAWRRLKNTEAFF
. TRBJ1-2 TRBV28 . TGTGCCAGCAGTTCTCTAAGAGATACAGGGCTGGGCTATGGCTACACCTTC CASSSLRDTGLGYGYTF